This TCR beta chain was documented in a study of control samples from healthy donors and cancer patients. CDR1 is PRHDT, CDR2 FYEKMQ, per germline (reference sequence). V shed 0 bases and J shed 7 bases, with 13 bases lying between them. The CDR3 loop spans 15 amino acids. Clones were read by immunoSEQ multiplex PCR, and TCRdb kept only the in-frame ones, dropping some. The sample holds about 88,000 clones, approximately 95% seen once. The sequence came from a man aged 18 to 29 in good health. The genes are TRBV13 and TRBJ1-5; TRBD1 is a possible D gene (6 bases). The sequencing input was blood. The chain's CDR3 is CASSLGRRGSQPQHF. The CDR3 DNA follows: TGTGCCAGCAGCTTAGGCCGTAGGGGGAGCCAGCCCCAGCATTTT. Filled out from reference TRBV13 and TRBJ1-5, the complete variable domain reads AAGVIQSPRHLIKEKRETATLKCYPIPRHDTVYWYQQGPGQDPQFLISFYEKMQSDKGSIPDRFSAQQFSDYHSELNMSSLELGDSALYFCASSLGRRGSQPQHFGDGTRLSIL.